The 12 T cell receptor beta chains in this list originate from one sample, sequenced in a study of cytomegalovirus exposure and HLA in healthy donors. The PCR was carried out with 60 Vbeta primers and 13 Jbeta primers. The protocol was immunoSEQ multiplex PCR, while the TCRdb copy is restricted to in-frame clones and leaves out a portion. The sample yields 130,000 to 150,000 clones, approximately 80% seen once. Sequenced input: PBMCs. The receptors were gathered from a woman aged 18-35 years in good health and CMV-seropositive.

The CDR3 DNA follows: TGTGCCAGCAGTCCTCGCGGCTCTGGAAACACCATATATTTT. Its translation is CASSPRGSGNTIYF. V gene TRBV28 combines with J gene TRBJ1-3; the D is unclear. The CDR3 loop spans 14 amino acids. Trimming cost V 5 bases and J 0 bases, with 8 bases left between them. Germline lookup yields CDR1 MDHEN and CDR2 SYDVKM.

The rearrangement uses TRBV5-1 and TRBJ2-5, with 9 bases aligning to TRBD2. This CDR3 is built from 16 residues. The germline V gene encodes CDR1 SGHRS and CDR2 YFSETQ. J gave up 0 bases and V 0 bases, and 3 bases lay outside the gene matches. The CDR3 DNA follows: TGCGCCAGCAGCTTGGGGCTAGCGGGGAACCAAGAGACCCAGTACTTC. It yields the protein CASSLGLAGNQETQYF.

J is TRBJ1-2 and V is TRBV6-5, with 9 bases matching TRBD1. Trimming at V came to 6 bases and at J to 4 bases, leaving 6 bases not matched to a gene. The CDR3 sequence is 14 residues long. The germline V gene encodes CDR1 MNHEY and CDR2 SVGAGI. CDR3 in amino acids: CASSDDRGGYGYTF. CDR3 bases: TGTGCCAGCAGCGATGACAGGGGGGGCTATGGCTACACCTTC.

The V gene is TRBV19, the J gene TRBJ2-7; TRBD2 is a possible D gene (6 bases). The CDR3 has 15 amino acids. Per the germline V gene, CDR1 is LNHDA and CDR2 is SQIVND (reference sequence). V lost 5 bases, J lost 2 bases, and 16 bases lay in between. CDR3 region: CASSFSSGGTYEQYF. In DNA form, the CDR3 reads TGTGCCAGTAGTTTTAGTTCCGGGGGAACCTACGAGCAGTACTTC.

The rearrangement links TRBV4-1 to TRBJ2-3; 10 positions match TRBD2. CDR1 MGHRA and CDR2 YSYEKL come from the germline V gene. V shed 0 bases, J shed 4 bases, and the junction held 7 bases outside the gene matches. The CDR3 has 17 amino acids. The CDR3 is CASSQEGSGGSPDTQYF. The CDR3 DNA is TGCGCCAGCAGCCAAGAGGGTAGCGGGGGGAGCCCAGATACGCAGTATTTT.

This clone showed up just a few times. Written as DNA, the CDR3 is TGTGCCAGCAGCTTGGCTGAGACCCAGTACTTC. Translation gives CASSLAETQYF. The chain combines TRBV5-6 with TRBJ2-5, with D unresolved. V was trimmed by 0 bases and J by 5 bases, leaving 2 bases between them. This CDR3 has 11 residues. The germline V gene encodes CDR1 SGHDT and CDR2 YYEEEE.

V is TRBV5-8 and J is TRBJ1-2; 7 nucleotides line up with TRBD1. This CDR3 region has 17 residues. Germline values: CDR1 SGHTS, CDR2 YDEGEE. The junction had 14 bases not matched to a gene; V was cut back by 2 bases and J by 4 bases. CDR3 region: CASSLEVGGTAFYGYTF. CDR3 in DNA: TGTGCCAGCAGCTTAGAGGTTGGTGGGACAGCTTTCTATGGCTACACCTTC.

V and J are TRBV11-2 and TRBJ1-6; D ambiguous. This CDR3 comprises 16 residues. V gave up 0 bases and J gave up 6 bases, with 12 bases separating them. The germline gives CDR1 SGHAT, CDR2 FQNNGV. CDR3 DNA sequence: TGTGCCAGCAGCTTAGATTCCGGACTCCCTAATTCACCCCTCCACTTT. Translated: CASSLDSGLPNSPLHF.

J is TRBJ2-7 and V is TRBV7-9, with a tentative D call TRBD1 (6 bases). The CDR3 has 15 residues. With 1 base removed from V and 5 bases from J, the gap between germline ends came to 15 bases. CDR1 is SEHNR and CDR2 is FQNEAQ in the germline V gene (reference sequence). CDR3 sequence reads: CASSLDQGRRDEQYF. The CDR3 nucleotides are TGTGCCAGCAGCTTAGATCAGGGGAGAAGAGACGAGCAGTACTTC.

In DNA, the CDR3 is TGTGCCAGCAGCTTGACTGGCACAGATACGCAGTATTTT. This encodes CASSLTGTDTQYF. The V and J genes are TRBV7-7 and TRBJ2-3; D remains unclear. Trimming removed 3 bases from V and 1 base from J, with 5 bases in between. Germline V gives CDR1 SSHAT, CDR2 FNYEAQ (reference sequence). This CDR3 spans 13 amino acids.

The V call is TRBV18, the J call TRBJ1-4, with 8 bases that match TRBD1. Germline assignment: CDR1 KGHSH and CDR2 LQKENI. Unmatched junction bases numbered 3, after V lost 8 bases and J lost 4 bases. This CDR3 spans 13 amino acids. The CDR3 here is CASDRGGNEKLFF. Written as DNA, the CDR3 is TGTGCCAGCGACAGGGGTGGTAATGAAAAACTGTTTTTT.

The V and J genes are TRBV9 and TRBJ1-1, with 10 positions matching TRBD1. Germline lookup yields CDR1 SGDLS and CDR2 YYNGEE. CDR3 length: 13 residues. V shed 0 bases and J 10 bases; nucleotides not matched to a gene: 3. For the CDR3, the DNA is TGTGCCAGCAGCGTAGAGGGACAGGGGACAGCTTTCTTT. It specifies CASSVEGQGTAFF.